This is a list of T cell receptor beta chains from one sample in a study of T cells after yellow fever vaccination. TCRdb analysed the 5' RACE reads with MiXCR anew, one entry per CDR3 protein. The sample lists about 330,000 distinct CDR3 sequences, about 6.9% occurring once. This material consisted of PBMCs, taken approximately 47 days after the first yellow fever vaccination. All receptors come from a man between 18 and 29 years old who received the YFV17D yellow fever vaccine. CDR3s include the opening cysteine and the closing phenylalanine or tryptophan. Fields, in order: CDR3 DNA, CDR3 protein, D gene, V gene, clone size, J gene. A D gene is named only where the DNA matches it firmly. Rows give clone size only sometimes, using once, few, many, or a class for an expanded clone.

CDR3nt: TGTGCCAGTAAGGCAGGGGTAACTGAAGCTTTCTTT; CDR3aa: CASKAGVTEAFF; d_gene: .; v_gene: TRBV19; abundance: .; j_gene: TRBJ1-1
CDR3nt: TGTGCCAGCTCATCACCGGGACAGGGAGGCACTGAAGCTTTCTTT; CDR3aa: CASSSPGQGGTEAFF; d_gene: TRBD1; v_gene: TRBV18; abundance: few; j_gene: TRBJ1-1
CDR3nt: TGTGCCACCAGCAGTCCCCGGGGCACCACCGGGGAGCTGTTTTTT; CDR3aa: CATSSPRGTTGELFF; d_gene: .; v_gene: TRBV15; abundance: few; j_gene: TRBJ2-2
CDR3nt: TGCAGCTCATGGACAGACCAGGACGAGCAGTACTTC; CDR3aa: CSSWTDQDEQYF; d_gene: .; v_gene: TRBV29-1; abundance: many; j_gene: TRBJ2-7
CDR3nt: TGCGCCAGCAGCGCGGACCCAAACCCAGATACGCAGTATTTT; CDR3aa: CASSADPNPDTQYF; d_gene: .; v_gene: TRBV5-1; abundance: many; j_gene: TRBJ2-3
CDR3nt: TGTGCCAGCAAAGAGGCCGGGCTCCCGGGAGGGGGGGAGCGCAATGAGCAGTTCTTC; CDR3aa: CASKEAGLPGGGERNEQFF; d_gene: TRBD2; v_gene: TRBV27; abundance: many; j_gene: TRBJ2-1
CDR3nt: TGTGCCAGCAGCGGGGGGGTCAATGAGCAGTTCTTC; CDR3aa: CASSGGVNEQFF; d_gene: TRBD2; v_gene: TRBV2; abundance: few; j_gene: TRBJ2-1
CDR3nt: TGCAGTGCTAGAGATCGAAAGAGGGGGGGCAACGAGCAGTACTTC; CDR3aa: CSARDRKRGGNEQYF; d_gene: .; v_gene: TRBV20-1; abundance: few; j_gene: TRBJ2-7
CDR3nt: TGTGCCAGCAGCTTCCTCGGGAAGGGGAGGTCCTACGAGCAGTACTTC; CDR3aa: CASSFLGKGRSYEQYF; d_gene: .; v_gene: TRBV6-5; abundance: few; j_gene: TRBJ2-7
CDR3nt: TGCGCCAGCAGCTGGAAAAGGACCGCCAGCTCCTACGAGCAGTACTTC; CDR3aa: CASSWKRTASSYEQYF; d_gene: .; v_gene: TRBV5-1; abundance: .; j_gene: TRBJ2-7
CDR3nt: TGCAGTGCTAGAGATCTCGACAACAATGAGCAGTTCTTC; CDR3aa: CSARDLDNNEQFF; d_gene: .; v_gene: TRBV20-1; abundance: many; j_gene: TRBJ2-1
CDR3nt: TGTGCCAGCAGCACCGGGGGAGATACGCAGTATTTT; CDR3aa: CASSTGGDTQYF; d_gene: .; v_gene: TRBV6-2/TRBV6-3; abundance: .; j_gene: TRBJ2-3
CDR3nt: TGTGCCAGTAGTAACCCCGCCTGGCAGGAGCAGTTCTTC; CDR3aa: CASSNPAWQEQFF; d_gene: .; v_gene: TRBV19; abundance: .; j_gene: TRBJ2-1
CDR3nt: TGCAGTGCCGTAAGACAGGGACATCGCTATGGCTACACCTTC; CDR3aa: CSAVRQGHRYGYTF; d_gene: TRBD1; v_gene: TRBV20-1; abundance: .; j_gene: TRBJ1-2
CDR3nt: TGTGCCAGCAGCGGGGGCGCCCACTATAATTCACCCCTCCACTTT; CDR3aa: CASSGGAHYNSPLHF; d_gene: .; v_gene: TRBV7-9; abundance: .; j_gene: TRBJ1-6
CDR3nt: TGTGCCAGCTCAGAACAGGGACGCCTCTGGGATGAGCAGTTCTTC; CDR3aa: CASSEQGRLWDEQFF; d_gene: .; v_gene: TRBV18; abundance: few; j_gene: TRBJ2-1
CDR3nt: TGTGCCAGCAGTTACGGGCAGGGTTCGTCCAACTATGGCTACACCTTC; CDR3aa: CASSYGQGSSNYGYTF; d_gene: .; v_gene: TRBV6-5; abundance: .; j_gene: TRBJ1-2
CDR3nt: TGTGCCAGCAGGGATAGGACAAAGCTAGCGGAAGAGACCCAGTACTTC; CDR3aa: CASRDRTKLAEETQYF; d_gene: TRBD2; v_gene: TRBV7-9; abundance: .; j_gene: TRBJ2-5
CDR3nt: TGTGCCAGCAGCGTAGTAGGGGATTCACCCCTCCACTTT; CDR3aa: CASSVVGDSPLHF; d_gene: .; v_gene: TRBV9; abundance: .; j_gene: TRBJ1-6
CDR3nt: TGCAGTGCTAGTGACGGTCCCGGGGAGCTGTTTTTT; CDR3aa: CSASDGPGELFF; d_gene: .; v_gene: TRBV20-1; abundance: few; j_gene: TRBJ2-2
CDR3nt: TGTGCCACCAGTGATTCCTCGGGCCCAGGGGCTGAAGCTTTCTTT; CDR3aa: CATSDSSGPGAEAFF; d_gene: .; v_gene: TRBV24-1; abundance: few; j_gene: TRBJ1-1
CDR3nt: TGTGCCATCAGTGTGCTTAGGGGGCGAGAGACCCAGTACTTC; CDR3aa: CAISVLRGRETQYF; d_gene: TRBD1; v_gene: TRBV10-3; abundance: .; j_gene: TRBJ2-5
CDR3nt: TGTGCCAGCAGGCCCGACAGGGACAGGTCCTACAATGAGCAGTTCTTC; CDR3aa: CASRPDRDRSYNEQFF; d_gene: TRBD1; v_gene: TRBV6-2/TRBV6-3; abundance: few; j_gene: TRBJ2-1
CDR3nt: TGTGCCAGCACTGGGGGGGGGTCATGGGACTATGGCTACACCTTC; CDR3aa: CASTGGGSWDYGYTF; d_gene: .; v_gene: TRBV12-3/TRBV12-4; abundance: .; j_gene: TRBJ1-2
CDR3nt: TGTGCCAGCTCACCACGGACAGCATCCTACGAGCAGTACTTC; CDR3aa: CASSPRTASYEQYF; d_gene: .; v_gene: TRBV18; abundance: few; j_gene: TRBJ2-7
CDR3nt: TGTGCCAGCAGCCAGGAACACAGGGTCTCCCCTCCCGGGGAGCAGTACTTC; CDR3aa: CASSQEHRVSPPGEQYF; d_gene: .; v_gene: TRBV4-2; abundance: .; j_gene: TRBJ2-7
CDR3nt: TGTGCCAGCAGGAGGACAGGGTTTTCAGATACGCAGTATTTT; CDR3aa: CASRRTGFSDTQYF; d_gene: TRBD1; v_gene: TRBV6-1; abundance: .; j_gene: TRBJ2-3
CDR3nt: TGCGCCAGCAGCCACTTTAAGGACGGTAGTAATGAAAAACTGTTTTTT; CDR3aa: CASSHFKDGSNEKLFF; d_gene: .; v_gene: TRBV4-1; abundance: .; j_gene: TRBJ1-4
CDR3nt: TGTGCCAGCAGCTTGGGGGGACTAGTTACAGATACGCAGTATTTT; CDR3aa: CASSLGGLVTDTQYF; d_gene: TRBD2; v_gene: TRBV5-4; abundance: .; j_gene: TRBJ2-3
CDR3nt: TGCGCCAGCAACGAAAACCAGGGAAATGGCTACACCTTC; CDR3aa: CASNENQGNGYTF; d_gene: .; v_gene: TRBV5-1; abundance: .; j_gene: TRBJ1-2
CDR3nt: TGTGCCAGCAGTCCCCGCCTAGCGGGGGGGGAGGGTGAGCAGTTCTTC; CDR3aa: CASSPRLAGGEGEQFF; d_gene: TRBD2; v_gene: TRBV11-1; abundance: .; j_gene: TRBJ2-1
CDR3nt: TGTGCCAGCAGTACCCTTAATGAGCAGTTCTTC; CDR3aa: CASSTLNEQFF; d_gene: .; v_gene: TRBV6-2/TRBV6-3; abundance: .; j_gene: TRBJ2-1
CDR3nt: TGCGCCAGCAGCTTGGCTCGTGCCGACTACGAGCAGTACTTC; CDR3aa: CASSLARADYEQYF; d_gene: .; v_gene: TRBV5-1; abundance: .; j_gene: TRBJ2-7
CDR3nt: TGCAGTGCTATTTCGGCCGGAGCGGGGGCCTCGCCGGGGACGCAGTATTTT; CDR3aa: CSAISAGAGASPGTQYF; d_gene: TRBD2; v_gene: TRBV20-1; abundance: .; j_gene: TRBJ2-3
CDR3nt: TGTGCCAGCAGCTTGCAAACCGGCAACGAGCAGTACTTC; CDR3aa: CASSLQTGNEQYF; d_gene: .; v_gene: TRBV7-9; abundance: few; j_gene: TRBJ2-7
CDR3nt: TGTGCCAGCAGCCAAAACAGGGAGGAAGCTTTCTTT; CDR3aa: CASSQNREEAFF; d_gene: .; v_gene: TRBV7-9; abundance: few; j_gene: TRBJ1-1
CDR3nt: TGTGCCAGCAGCTTAGCGCTACAGTATTCACCCCTCCACTTT; CDR3aa: CASSLALQYSPLHF; d_gene: .; v_gene: TRBV7-8; abundance: many; j_gene: TRBJ1-6
CDR3nt: TGCGCCAGCAGCGGGGTCGGGGGGGGTACTGAAGCTTTCTTT; CDR3aa: CASSGVGGGTEAFF; d_gene: .; v_gene: TRBV5-1; abundance: many; j_gene: TRBJ1-1
CDR3nt: TGCGCCAGCAGTTCACAGGGCCTTTACGGGGAGCTGTTTTTT; CDR3aa: CASSSQGLYGELFF; d_gene: .; v_gene: TRBV23-1; abundance: .; j_gene: TRBJ2-2
CDR3nt: TGTGCCAGCAGCTCCGGGACAGGGGGCCACGAGCAGTACTTC; CDR3aa: CASSSGTGGHEQYF; d_gene: TRBD1; v_gene: TRBV5-4; abundance: .; j_gene: TRBJ2-7
CDR3nt: TGCGCCAGCAGCCAAGGGGGGGGCCAATTGTTTTTT; CDR3aa: CASSQGGGQLFF; d_gene: .; v_gene: TRBV4-1; abundance: few; j_gene: TRBJ1-4
CDR3nt: TGCAGTGCTAGAGATGCCGGGACAGGGGGGAATCAGCCCCAGCATTTT; CDR3aa: CSARDAGTGGNQPQHF; d_gene: TRBD1; v_gene: TRBV20-1; abundance: few; j_gene: TRBJ1-5
CDR3nt: TGTGCCAGCAGCTTAGGACTAGCGGGGGTCCTAACCTACAATGAGCAGTTCTTC; CDR3aa: CASSLGLAGVLTYNEQFF; d_gene: TRBD2; v_gene: TRBV11-2; abundance: many; j_gene: TRBJ2-1
CDR3nt: TGTGCCAGCAGTCGTTACTCCTACGAGCAGTACTTC; CDR3aa: CASSRYSYEQYF; d_gene: .; v_gene: TRBV7-9; abundance: few; j_gene: TRBJ2-7
CDR3nt: TGTGCCAGCAGGGAGACAGGGGCTCTAGAGCAGTTCTTC; CDR3aa: CASRETGALEQFF; d_gene: TRBD1; v_gene: TRBV28; abundance: many; j_gene: TRBJ2-1
CDR3nt: TGCGCCACCAGACTAGCGGGGGGGAACACCGGGGAGCTGTTTTTT; CDR3aa: CATRLAGGNTGELFF; d_gene: TRBD2; v_gene: TRBV4-1; abundance: few; j_gene: TRBJ2-2
CDR3nt: TGCGCCAGCAGCAGCCAGGGGGGGAACTATGGCTACACCTTC; CDR3aa: CASSSQGGNYGYTF; d_gene: TRBD1; v_gene: TRBV5-1; abundance: many; j_gene: TRBJ1-2
CDR3nt: TGCGCCAGCAGCCAAGGCCTAGATCGTCTCGGAGATACGCAGTATTTT; CDR3aa: CASSQGLDRLGDTQYF; d_gene: .; v_gene: TRBV5-1; abundance: .; j_gene: TRBJ2-3
CDR3nt: TGCGCCAGCAGCTTCCTCCCATTAGGGACTGAAGCTTTCTTT; CDR3aa: CASSFLPLGTEAFF; d_gene: .; v_gene: TRBV5-1; abundance: many; j_gene: TRBJ1-1
CDR3nt: TGCGCCAGCCTTTCTGCAGGACCCACAGATACGCAGTATTTT; CDR3aa: CASLSAGPTDTQYF; d_gene: .; v_gene: TRBV5-1; abundance: few; j_gene: TRBJ2-3
CDR3nt: TGCAGTGCTAGGTTACCCGGGTCGGGGGCATGGGTGACAGATACGCAGTATTTT; CDR3aa: CSARLPGSGAWVTDTQYF; d_gene: .; v_gene: TRBV20-1; abundance: many; j_gene: TRBJ2-3
CDR3nt: TGTGCCAGCAGCGTGGGGACAGGTCCCTCTGGAAACACCATATATTTT; CDR3aa: CASSVGTGPSGNTIYF; d_gene: TRBD1; v_gene: TRBV9; abundance: many; j_gene: TRBJ1-3
CDR3nt: TGTGCCAGCAATCCCAATCGCGCTAGCGTAGAAGAGACCCAGTACTTC; CDR3aa: CASNPNRASVEETQYF; d_gene: .; v_gene: TRBV7-9; abundance: few; j_gene: TRBJ2-5
CDR3nt: TGTGCCAGCGCCAGGATCCGGGTGAACACCGGGGAGCTGTTTTTT; CDR3aa: CASARIRVNTGELFF; d_gene: .; v_gene: TRBV28; abundance: few; j_gene: TRBJ2-2
CDR3nt: TGTGCCAGCAAAGGAGAGATCGAGCAGTACTTC; CDR3aa: CASKGEIEQYF; d_gene: .; v_gene: TRBV2; abundance: few; j_gene: TRBJ2-7
CDR3nt: TGTGCCAGCAGTTACTTTAGTGGACAGGGATCAGTTCACGAGCAGTACTTC; CDR3aa: CASSYFSGQGSVHEQYF; d_gene: TRBD1; v_gene: TRBV6-5; abundance: .; j_gene: TRBJ2-7
CDR3nt: TGTGCCAGCAGCTTAGCGTCCACCATGTTGAACACTGAAGCTTTCTTT; CDR3aa: CASSLASTMLNTEAFF; d_gene: .; v_gene: TRBV7-8; abundance: few; j_gene: TRBJ1-1
CDR3nt: TGTGCCAGCAGCTTACGCGTTACGGAGACCCAGTACTTC; CDR3aa: CASSLRVTETQYF; d_gene: .; v_gene: TRBV11-2; abundance: many; j_gene: TRBJ2-5
CDR3nt: TGTGCCAGCAGTTTAGTAGTTGCCTCGCGGGGGTCGGACATTCAGTACTTC; CDR3aa: CASSLVVASRGSDIQYF; d_gene: TRBD2; v_gene: TRBV12-3/TRBV12-4; abundance: .; j_gene: TRBJ2-4
CDR3nt: TGTGCAAGTCGCCCCCTCTCTGAAATAACAGATACGCAGTATTTT; CDR3aa: CASRPLSEITDTQYF; d_gene: .; v_gene: TRBV12-2; abundance: .; j_gene: TRBJ2-3